A selection of T cell receptor beta chains follows, all from one sample in a study of T cells after posttransplantation cyclophosphamide. Sequenced by immunoSEQ multiplex PCR; TCRdb stores in-frame clones only, minus some. The data show roughly 42,000 clones, with none appearing a single time. The source material was PBMCs. The receptor set was obtained from a woman aged 45-65 years in good health and a related stem cell transplant donor. CDR3s include the opening cysteine and the closing phenylalanine or tryptophan. A D gene is named only where the DNA matches it firmly. For some rows the clone size is stated as once, few or many, or as a class when expanded; others skip it.

clone_size | j_call | v_call | d_call | cdr3_aa | cdr3_nt
many | TRBJ2-2 | TRBV6-5 | NA | CASSPGDPTGELFF | TGTGCCAGCAGCCCAGGGGACCCCACCGGGGAGCTGTTTTTT
many | TRBJ1-1 | TRBV5-1 | NA | CASSLFQNTEAFF | TGCGCCAGCAGCTTGTTTCAGAACACTGAAGCTTTCTTT
many | TRBJ1-3 | TRBV6-1 | NA | CASSSGISGNTIYF | TGTGCCAGCAGTTCAGGGATCTCTGGAAACACCATATATTTT
many | TRBJ2-7 | TRBV4-3 | TRBD1 | CASSQAQGAYEQYF | TGCGCCAGCAGCCAAGCCCAGGGGGCCTACGAGCAGTACTTC
many | TRBJ1-1 | TRBV7-8 | NA | CASSFGSRAGDTEAFF | TGTGCCAGCTCTTTTGGGTCCAGGGCTGGGGACACTGAAGCTTTCTTT
many | TRBJ2-1 | TRBV5-1 | NA | CASTPGPSSYNEQFF | TGCGCCAGCACCCCAGGGCCTAGCTCCTACAATGAGCAGTTCTTC
many | TRBJ2-1 | TRBV7-6 | NA | CASSLGGAGEQFF | TGTGCCAGCAGCTTAGGGGGAGCGGGTGAGCAGTTCTTC
many | TRBJ1-5 | TRBV28 | TRBD1 | CASSLWGQGATQPQHF | TGTGCCAGCAGTTTATGGGGACAGGGGGCAACTCAGCCCCAGCATTTT
many | TRBJ1-4 | TRBV7-9 | NA | CASSSWTAVNEKLFF | TGTGCCAGCAGCTCCTGGACAGCAGTTAATGAAAAACTGTTTTTT
many | TRBJ1-6 | TRBV27 | TRBD1 | CASSLRQGAIYNSPLHF | TGTGCCAGCAGTCTGCGACAGGGCGCCATCTATAATTCACCCCTCCACTTT
few | TRBJ2-7 | TRBV27 | NA | CASSYLVGGGRAYEQYF | TGTGCCAGCAGTTACCTCGTGGGGGGGGGCAGGGCGTACGAGCAGTACTTC
many | TRBJ1-1 | TRBV30 | NA | CAWRQGNGMVAFF | TGTGCCTGGAGACAGGGAAATGGGATGGTAGCTTTCTTT
many | TRBJ2-1 | TRBV11-2 | TRBD2 | CASSARERGTNEQFF | TGTGCCAGCAGCGCCAGGGAGCGGGGCACCAATGAGCAGTTCTTC
many | TRBJ1-1 | TRBV28 | NA | CASRRWTANSNTEAFF | TGTGCCAGCAGGCGGTGGACAGCCAACTCGAACACTGAAGCTTTCTTT
many | TRBJ1-2 | TRBV28 | NA | CASSFRVHGYTF | TGTGCCAGCAGTTTCCGCGTGCATGGCTACACCTTC
NA | TRBJ2-7 | TRBV14 | TRBD1 | CASSRRDRGYEQYF | TGTGCCAGCAGCCGCCGGGACAGGGGCTACGAGCAGTACTTC
many | TRBJ2-3 | TRBV12-5 | TRBD2 | CASGLVISGGGGDTQYF | TGTGCTAGTGGTTTGGTAATCTCGGGCGGGGGGGGAGATACGCAGTATTTT
many | TRBJ1-4 | TRBV10-3 | TRBD1 | CAKGGTAYPTNEKLFF | TGTGCCAAAGGAGGGACAGCTTACCCAACTAATGAAAAACTGTTTTTT
many | TRBJ1-3 | TRBV5-6 | NA | CASSSTDSGNTIYF | TGTGCCAGCAGCTCGACAGACTCTGGAAACACCATATATTTT
many | TRBJ1-6 | TRBV30 | TRBD1 | CAFTPRDRGMAPLHF | TGTGCCTTTACGCCCCGGGACAGGGGGATGGCACCCCTCCACTTT
many | TRBJ1-1 | TRBV11-1 | TRBD1 | CASSPGTGSLYGEAFF | TGTGCCAGCAGCCCCGGGACAGGGTCCCTATACGGTGAAGCTTTCTTT
many | TRBJ1-1 | TRBV27 | NA | CASSKTTMNTEAFF | TGTGCCAGCAGTAAAACAACTATGAACACTGAAGCTTTCTTT
NA | TRBJ1-1 | TRBV6-5 | TRBD1 | CASRRQGIGTEAFF | TGTGCCAGCAGGAGACAGGGGATTGGAACTGAAGCTTTCTTT
many | TRBJ1-6 | TRBV27 | TRBD1 | CASTEFGTGDLFYNSPLHF | TGTGCCAGCACCGAATTCGGGACAGGGGATCTATTTTATAATTCACCCCTCCACTTT
many | TRBJ2-3 | TRBV5-6 | NA | CASARGTSTDTQYF | TGTGCCAGCGCTCGAGGGACTAGCACAGATACGCAGTATTTT
many | TRBJ2-2 | TRBV7-7 | NA | CASSLQSGSVAGELFF | TGTGCCAGCAGCCTCCAGTCGGGTAGTGTTGCCGGGGAGCTGTTTTTT
many | TRBJ1-4 | TRBV4-1 | NA | CASSQDGRFRGTEKLFF | TGCGCCAGCAGCCAAGACGGGAGGTTCAGGGGAACTGAAAAACTGTTTTTT
many | TRBJ1-5 | TRBV28 | TRBD1 | CASSLKSNWDRAVQPQHF | TGTGCCAGCAGTTTAAAATCCAATTGGGACAGGGCTGTACAGCCCCAGCATTTT
many | TRBJ1-5 | TRBV30 | NA | CAWSDKGGQPQHF | TGTGCCTGGAGTGACAAAGGGGGTCAGCCCCAGCATTTT